This entry describes one T cell receptor (beta chain). The sample originates from a study of T cell clusters in autoimmune cytopenias. TRB amplification used around 270 ng of peripheral blood genomic DNA. The germline gives CDR1 MNHEY, CDR2 SVGEGT. CDR3 size: 15 residues. One tube held mixed TRB-A and TRB-B primer pools for touch-down PCR. Reprocessing the multiplex PCR reads, TCRdb reports a single entry for every CDR3 protein and omits DNA. The sample features about 4,400 distinct CDR3 sequences, with 15% in its top ten. The chain employs TRBV6-2 or TRBV6-3 and TRBJ2-3; there is no DNA to check the TCRdb D call of TRBD2. This TCR came from a human donor with an autoimmune cytopenia or autoimmune hepatitis (not recorded which). Sequenced input: peripheral blood. The CDR3 reads CASSAGGLLTDTQYF.